A single sample is the source of the 3 T cell receptor beta chains below, sequenced in a study of blood T cell repertoires in COVID-19. Produced via immunoSEQ multiplex PCR; TCRdb's table is partial and in-frame only. The sample carries a few hundred thousand clones, roughly four fifths recorded once. The sequencing sample was made of PBMCs or T cells enriched from blood (not recorded which). These receptors all stem from a man aged 25-45 years with acute COVID-19.

The J gene is TRBJ1-1, the V gene TRBV6-4, with D hard to call. Germline-derived CDR1 and CDR2 are MRHNA and SNTAGT. The V gene lost 0 bases and the J gene lost 0 bases, with 8 bases spanning the gap. The CDR3 spans 15 residues. CDR3 bases: TGTGCCAGCAGTGACTCCGCGGATATGAACACTGAAGCTTTCTTT. This codes for CASSDSADMNTEAFF.

This clone has a count of ten or more. This sequence joins TRBV6-1 and TRBJ2-6; D gene ambiguous. Per the germline V gene, CDR1 is MNHNS and CDR2 is SASEGT. This CDR3 has 14 residues. V shed 3 bases and J shed 0 bases, with 3 bases lying between them. The CDR3 loop reads CASSDGSGANVLTF. CDR3 bases: TGTGCCAGCAGTGACGGCTCTGGGGCCAACGTCCTGACTTTC.

The chain has TRBV19 and TRBJ1-5; D call uncertain. The CDR3 is made up of 16 amino acids. Germline CDR1 reads LNHDA; CDR2 reads SQIVND (reference sequence). V lost 0 bases and J 6 bases, leaving 15 bases between the germline ends. DNA of the CDR3: TGTGCCAGTAGTATAGAATGGTCAGATATGTTTCAGCCCCAGCATTTT. Residues: CASSIEWSDMFQPQHF.